Listed below are T cell receptor beta chains from one sample, sequenced in a study of cytomegalovirus exposure and HLA in healthy donors. Method: immunoSEQ multiplex PCR; TCRdb's copy keeps in-frame clones and lacks some. The repertoire holds more than 150,000 clones, about 88% seen once, with more than 0.2% in the top ten. The sequenced sample consisted of PBMCs. The source is a girl less than two years old in good health and CMV-seronegative. Each CDR3 is given with its conserved first and last residue. A D gene is named only where the DNA matches it firmly. Clone size is shown for a subset of rows, as once, few, many or a class of expanded clone.

v_gene: TRBV9; j_gene: TRBJ2-5; d_gene: TRBD2; abundance: few; CDR3aa: CASSRTSGQETQYF; CDR3nt: TGTGCCAGCAGTAGGACTAGCGGACAAGAGACCCAGTACTTC
v_gene: TRBV10-2; j_gene: TRBJ1-6; d_gene: TRBD1; abundance: -; CDR3aa: CASSVQGAKYNSPLHF; CDR3nt: TGCGCCAGCAGTGTCCAGGGGGCAAAGTATAATTCACCCCTCCACTTT
v_gene: TRBV5-4; j_gene: TRBJ1-1; d_gene: TRBD1; abundance: -; CDR3aa: CASSLQPDRRWSSTEAFF; CDR3nt: TGTGCCAGCAGCTTGCAGCCGGACAGGAGGTGGTCGAGCACTGAAGCTTTCTTT
v_gene: TRBV11-1; j_gene: TRBJ1-1; d_gene: -; abundance: -; CDR3aa: CASSLVQGNTEAFF; CDR3nt: TGTGCCAGCAGCTTAGTGCAGGGGAACACTGAAGCTTTCTTT
v_gene: TRBV5-1; j_gene: TRBJ2-2; d_gene: TRBD1; abundance: -; CDR3aa: CASSLRWDRHTTNTGELFF; CDR3nt: TGCGCCAGCAGCCTGCGTTGGGACAGACATACCACGAACACCGGGGAGCTGTTTTTT
v_gene: TRBV19; j_gene: TRBJ1-1; d_gene: TRBD1; abundance: -; CDR3aa: CASMTWPDRGRSTEAFF; CDR3nt: TGTGCCAGTATGACATGGCCCGACAGGGGGCGAAGTACTGAAGCTTTCTTT
v_gene: TRBV9; j_gene: TRBJ2-7; d_gene: -; abundance: few; CDR3aa: CASSGGSSEDSEQYF; CDR3nt: TGTGCCAGCAGCGGGGGATCGAGTGAGGACTCCGAGCAGTACTTC
v_gene: TRBV11-2; j_gene: TRBJ1-2; d_gene: -; abundance: few; CDR3aa: CASSFGQVQGYTF; CDR3nt: TGTGCCAGCAGCTTTGGGCAGGTTCAGGGCTACACCTTC
v_gene: TRBV7-6; j_gene: TRBJ1-5; d_gene: -; abundance: -; CDR3aa: CASSAQGYQPQHF; CDR3nt: TGTGCCAGCAGCGCACAGGGTTATCAGCCCCAGCATTTT
v_gene: TRBV29-1; j_gene: TRBJ2-7; d_gene: TRBD2; abundance: -; CDR3aa: CSVTGTSGIYEQYF; CDR3nt: TGCAGCGTCACTGGGACTAGCGGCATTTACGAGCAGTACTTC
v_gene: TRBV13; j_gene: TRBJ2-5; d_gene: -; abundance: -; CDR3aa: CASSSGWSQETQYF; CDR3nt: TGTGCCAGCAGCTCCGGCTGGAGTCAAGAGACCCAGTACTTC
v_gene: TRBV4-1; j_gene: TRBJ1-1; d_gene: TRBD1; abundance: -; CDR3aa: CASSRLGEGASTAFF; CDR3nt: TGCGCCAGCAGCCGGCTCGGTGAGGGGGCCTCCACAGCTTTCTTT
v_gene: TRBV9; j_gene: TRBJ2-3; d_gene: -; abundance: -; CDR3aa: CASSPGTYLTDTQYF; CDR3nt: TGTGCCAGCAGCCCAGGGACATACCTCACAGATACGCAGTATTTT
v_gene: TRBV2; j_gene: TRBJ2-7; d_gene: -; abundance: -; CDR3aa: CASTYKTYEQYF; CDR3nt: TGTGCCAGCACTTACAAAACCTACGAGCAGTACTTC
v_gene: TRBV18; j_gene: TRBJ2-6; d_gene: -; abundance: -; CDR3aa: CASSPLPGSSGANVLTF; CDR3nt: TGTGCCAGCTCACCTTTGCCCGGGAGCTCTGGGGCCAACGTCCTGACTTTC
v_gene: TRBV27; j_gene: TRBJ1-5; d_gene: TRBD1; abundance: once; CDR3aa: CASRQGGTNQPQHF; CDR3nt: TGTGCCAGCAGGCAGGGGGGAACCAATCAGCCCCAGCATTTT
v_gene: TRBV2; j_gene: TRBJ2-3; d_gene: TRBD2; abundance: -; CDR3aa: CASSRLAGAADTQYF; CDR3nt: TGTGCCAGCAGTCGGCTAGCGGGAGCGGCAGATACGCAGTATTTT
v_gene: TRBV10-3; j_gene: TRBJ2-7; d_gene: TRBD2; abundance: -; CDR3aa: CAISESGGSTYEQYF; CDR3nt: TGTGCCATCAGTGAGTCGGGGGGGTCGACCTACGAGCAGTACTTC
v_gene: TRBV19; j_gene: TRBJ1-5; d_gene: -; abundance: -; CDR3aa: CASGLVGSQPQHF; CDR3nt: TGTGCCAGTGGGTTAGTGGGCTCCCAGCCCCAGCATTTT
v_gene: TRBV5-6; j_gene: TRBJ2-5; d_gene: -; abundance: once; CDR3aa: CASSLSVGETQYF; CDR3nt: TGTGCCAGCAGCTTGAGCGTGGGAGAGACCCAGTACTTC
v_gene: TRBV19; j_gene: TRBJ1-1; d_gene: -; abundance: -; CDR3aa: CASSVRRGTEAFF; CDR3nt: TGTGCCAGTAGTGTAAGGAGGGGCACTGAAGCTTTCTTT
v_gene: TRBV4-1; j_gene: TRBJ2-7; d_gene: TRBD2; abundance: -; CDR3aa: CASSQVGSGGYEQYF; CDR3nt: TGCGCCAGCAGCCAAGTAGGTAGCGGGGGTTACGAGCAGTACTTC
v_gene: TRBV9; j_gene: TRBJ1-1; d_gene: -; abundance: once; CDR3aa: CASSVGGGNLNTEAFF; CDR3nt: TGTGCCAGCAGCGTAGGGGGGGGGAATCTGAACACTGAAGCTTTCTTT
v_gene: TRBV7-3; j_gene: TRBJ2-3; d_gene: TRBD2; abundance: -; CDR3aa: CASSSQREGVRGRDTQYF; CDR3nt: TGTGCCAGCAGCTCCCAGCGGGAGGGCGTCCGTGGTAGAGATACGCAGTATTTT
v_gene: TRBV10-3; j_gene: TRBJ2-3; d_gene: TRBD2; abundance: -; CDR3aa: CATGLAGKTDTQYF; CDR3nt: TGTGCCACCGGGCTAGCGGGAAAAACAGATACGCAGTATTTT